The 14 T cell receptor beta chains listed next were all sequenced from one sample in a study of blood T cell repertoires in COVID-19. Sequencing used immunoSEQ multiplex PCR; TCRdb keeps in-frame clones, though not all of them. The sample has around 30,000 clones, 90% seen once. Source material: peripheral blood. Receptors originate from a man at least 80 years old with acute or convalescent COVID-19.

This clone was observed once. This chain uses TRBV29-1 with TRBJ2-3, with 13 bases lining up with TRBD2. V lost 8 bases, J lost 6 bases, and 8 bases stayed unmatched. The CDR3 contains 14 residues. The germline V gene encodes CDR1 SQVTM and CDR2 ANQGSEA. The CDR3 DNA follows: TGCAGCACAGGGACTAGCGGGGTAGGGGATACGCAGTATTTT. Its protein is CSTGTSGVGDTQYF.

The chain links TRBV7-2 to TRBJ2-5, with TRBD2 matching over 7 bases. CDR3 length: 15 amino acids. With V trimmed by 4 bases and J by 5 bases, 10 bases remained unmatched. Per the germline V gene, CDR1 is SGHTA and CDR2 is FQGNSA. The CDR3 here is CASSSQLGGDETQYF. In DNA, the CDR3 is TGTGCCAGCAGCTCACAGCTGGGAGGGGACGAGACCCAGTACTTC.

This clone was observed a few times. CDR3 nucleotides: TGTGCCAGCAGCTTCAGAGGGCGAGACTATGGCTACACCTTC. Encoded protein: CASSFRGRDYGYTF. This rearrangement joins TRBV7-8 to TRBJ1-2; D is uncertain. The germline V and J ends were trimmed by 3 bases and 3 bases, with 11 bases remaining between them. CDR3 length equals 14 residues. Per the germline V gene, CDR1 is SGHVS and CDR2 is FQNEAQ.

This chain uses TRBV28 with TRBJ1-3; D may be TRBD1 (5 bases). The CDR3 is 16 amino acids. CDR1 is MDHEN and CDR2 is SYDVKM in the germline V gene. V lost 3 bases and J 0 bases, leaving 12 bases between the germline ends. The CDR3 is CASSFRDFRSGNTIYF. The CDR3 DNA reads TGTGCCAGCAGTTTCCGGGACTTTCGCTCTGGAAACACCATATATTTT.

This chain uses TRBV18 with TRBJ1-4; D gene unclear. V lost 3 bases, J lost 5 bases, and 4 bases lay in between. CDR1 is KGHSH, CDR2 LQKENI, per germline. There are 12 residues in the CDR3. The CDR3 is CASSPLNEKLFF. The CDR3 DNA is TGTGCCAGCTCACCCCTGAATGAAAAACTGTTTTTT. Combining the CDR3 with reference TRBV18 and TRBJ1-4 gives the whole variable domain NAGVMQNPRHLVRRRGQEARLRCSPMKGHSHVYWYRQLPEEGLKFMVYLQKENIIDESGMPKERFSAEFPKEGPSILRIQQVVRGDSAAYFCASSPLNEKLFFGSGTQLSVL.

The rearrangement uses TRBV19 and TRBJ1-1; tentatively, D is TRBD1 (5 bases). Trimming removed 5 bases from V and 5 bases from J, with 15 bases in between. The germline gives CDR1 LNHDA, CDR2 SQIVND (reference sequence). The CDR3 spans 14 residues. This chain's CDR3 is CASSASVGVTEAFF. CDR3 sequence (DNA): TGTGCCAGTAGTGCCTCGGTAGGGGTAACTGAAGCTTTCTTT.

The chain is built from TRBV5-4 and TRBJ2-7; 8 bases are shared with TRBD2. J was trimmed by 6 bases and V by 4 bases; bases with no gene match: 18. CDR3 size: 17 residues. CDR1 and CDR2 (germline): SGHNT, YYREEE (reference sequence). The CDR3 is CASSPGGLAGPGGEQYF. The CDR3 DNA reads TGTGCCAGCAGCCCCGGGGGGCTAGCGGGTCCCGGGGGCGAGCAGTACTTC.

CDR3 bases: TGCGCCAGCAGCTCTGGGACAGGAACATATAGGAACACTGAAGCTTTCTTT. Amino acid sequence: CASSSGTGTYRNTEAFF. The rearrangement links TRBV5-1 to TRBJ1-1; 8 bases line up with TRBD1. The CDR3 contains 17 residues. Germline V gives CDR1 SGHRS, CDR2 YFSETQ. V dropped 3 bases and J dropped 1; count of bases not matched to a gene: 11.

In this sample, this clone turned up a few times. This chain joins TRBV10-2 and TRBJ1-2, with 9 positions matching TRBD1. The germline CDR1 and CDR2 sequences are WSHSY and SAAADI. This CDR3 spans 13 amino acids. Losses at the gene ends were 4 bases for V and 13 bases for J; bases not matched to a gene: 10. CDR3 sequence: CASSGGQGLSGTF. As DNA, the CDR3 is TGCGCCAGCAGTGGGGGACAGGGCTTGTCCGGCACCTTC.

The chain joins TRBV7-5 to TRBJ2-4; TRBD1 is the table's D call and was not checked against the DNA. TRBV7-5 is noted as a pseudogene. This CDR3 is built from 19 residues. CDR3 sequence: CVRSLPEGTYRVTKNIQYF. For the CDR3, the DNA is TGTGTCAGAAGCTTACCAGAGGGGACCTACAGGGTAACCAAAAACATTCAGTACTTC.

The CDR3 region is CASNIRRLNTGELFF. The CDR3 DNA sequence: TGTGCCAGCAACATAAGGCGACTAAACACCGGGGAGCTGTTTTTT. The V call is TRBV6-5, the J call TRBJ2-2; TRBD2 might be the D (5 bases). Deletions cut 7 bases from V and 2 bases from J, with 14 bases between. The V gene's germline CDR1 is MNHEY and CDR2 SVGAGI. The CDR3 covers 15 residues.

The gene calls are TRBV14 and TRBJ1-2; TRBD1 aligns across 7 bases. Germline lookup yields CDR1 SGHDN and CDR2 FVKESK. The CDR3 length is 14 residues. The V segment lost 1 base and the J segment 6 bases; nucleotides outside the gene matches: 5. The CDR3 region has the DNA TGTGCCAGCAGCCAAGTGTACCAGGGGGATGGCTACACCTTC. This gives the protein CASSQVYQGDGYTF.

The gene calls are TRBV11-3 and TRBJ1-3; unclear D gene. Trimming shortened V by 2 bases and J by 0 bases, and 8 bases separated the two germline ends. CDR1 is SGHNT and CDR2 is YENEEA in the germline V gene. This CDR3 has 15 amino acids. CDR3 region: CASSLSSGSGNTIYF. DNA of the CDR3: TGTGCCAGCAGCTTATCGTCGGGCTCTGGAAACACCATATATTTT. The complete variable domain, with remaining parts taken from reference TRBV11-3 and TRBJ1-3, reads EAGVVQSPRYKIIEKKQPVAFWCNPISGHNTLYWYLQNLGQGPELLIRYENEEAVDDSQLPKDRFSAERLKGVDSTLKIQPAELGDSAVYLCASSLSSGSGNTIYFGEGSWLTVV.

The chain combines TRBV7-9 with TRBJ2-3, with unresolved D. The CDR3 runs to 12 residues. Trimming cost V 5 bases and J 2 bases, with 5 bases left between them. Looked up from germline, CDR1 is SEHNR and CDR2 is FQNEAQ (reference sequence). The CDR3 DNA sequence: TGTGCCAGCAGCCCGGTCACAGATACGCAGTATTTT. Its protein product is CASSPVTDTQYF.